These 15 T cell receptor beta chains share one sample of origin, sequenced in a study of cytomegalovirus exposure and HLA in healthy donors. The PCR ran on 60 Vbeta and 13 Jbeta primers. Some clones are missing from TCRdb's copy, which holds only in-frame ones; the method was immunoSEQ multiplex PCR. The sample consists of about 130,000 clones, around 77% of them appearing once. Sequencing was performed on PBMCs. The receptors were gathered from a man aged 50-60 years in good health and CMV-seronegative.

This sequence joins TRBV9 and TRBJ2-3; TRBD2 agrees at 11 bases. Trimming removed 2 bases from V and 3 bases from J; junction bases left unmatched: 2. The germline gives CDR1 SGDLS, CDR2 YYNGEE. CDR3 length: 15 amino acids. CDR3 sequence (DNA): TGTGCCAGCAGCGTCGGGACTAGCGGAACAGATACGCAGTATTTT. Residues: CASSVGTSGTDTQYF.

V gene TRBV11-2 combines with J gene TRBJ1-4; D gene uncertain. Trimming removed 1 base from V and 4 bases from J, with 10 bases in between. Germline V gene data show CDR1 as SGHAT and CDR2 as FQNNGV. The CDR3 loop spans 15 amino acids. The CDR3 DNA reads TGTGCCAGCAGCTTAGGAGGGATGAGTAATGAAAAACTGTTTTTT. This sequence encodes CASSLGGMSNEKLFF. Full variable domain (missing parts from reference TRBV11-2 and TRBJ1-4): EAGVAQSPRYKIIEKRQSVAFWCNPISGHATLYWYQQILGQGPKLLIQFQNNGVVDDSQLPKDRFSAERLKGVDSTLKIQPAKLEDSAVYLCASSLGGMSNEKLFFGSGTQLSVL.

The chain links TRBV5-1 to TRBJ1-1, with 8 nucleotides matching TRBD1. The CDR3 covers 15 residues. V shed 4 bases, J shed 4 bases, and the junction held 9 bases outside the gene matches. Germline lookup yields CDR1 SGHRS and CDR2 YFSETQ. CDR3 sequence (DNA): TGCGCCAGCAGCCCCCGGACAGGGAGCGGCACTGAAGCTTTCTTT. This gives the protein CASSPRTGSGTEAFF.

The V call is TRBV5-6, the J call TRBJ2-5; maybe TRBD1 (5 bases). Trimming removed 2 bases at V and 5 bases at J, with 13 bases between. The CDR3 is 14 amino acids. The germline V gene has CDR1 SGHDT and CDR2 YYEEEE. CDR3 amino acids: CASSFQGPTETQYF. The CDR3, as DNA: TGTGCCAGCAGCTTTCAGGGTCCGACGGAGACCCAGTACTTC.

This clone has a handful of counts. This chain uses TRBV28 with TRBJ1-2, with D unresolved. Per the germline V gene, CDR1 is MDHEN and CDR2 is SYDVKM. The CDR3 extends over 13 amino acids. V was clipped by 7 bases and J by 5 bases, with 14 bases between them. The CDR3 bases are TGTGCCAGCATAGGCCAGGTTGGGTATGGCTACACCTTC. Amino acids: CASIGQVGYGYTF.

The chain uses TRBV11-3 and TRBJ2-2, with D maybe TRBD2 (6 bases). Trimming cost V 0 bases and J 8 bases, with 13 bases left between them. CDR1 is SGHNT, CDR2 YENEEA, per germline. CDR3 length: 15 residues. This chain's CDR3 is CASSLDIGSDGELFF. Here the CDR3 DNA reads TGTGCCAGCAGCTTAGATATCGGGAGTGATGGGGAGCTGTTTTTT. The full variable domain, completed using reference TRBV11-3 and TRBJ2-2, is EAGVVQSPRYKIIEKKQPVAFWCNPISGHNTLYWYLQNLGQGPELLIRYENEEAVDDSQLPKDRFSAERLKGVDSTLKIQPAELGDSAVYLCASSLDIGSDGELFFGEGSRLTVL.

This clone has only one observation. At one of its ends the junction is not consistent with the germline gene, which may arise from a read error. The chain has TRBV7-7 and TRBJ2-2; D not certain. The CDR3 contains 13 residues. Germline-derived CDR1 and CDR2 are SSHAT and FNYEAQ (reference sequence). The CDR3 DNA reads TGTGCTAGCAGCTTGGAGAGAGCCGGGGAGCTGTTTTTT. It translates to CASSLERAGELFF. The variable domain in full, completed from reference TRBV7-7 and TRBJ2-2, reads GAGVSQSPRYKVTKRGQDVTLRCDPISSHATLYWYQQALGQGPEFLTYFNYEAQPDKSGLPSDRFSAERPEGSISTLTIQRTEQRDSAMYRCASSLERAGELFFGEGSRLTVL.

The chain recombines TRBV18 with TRBJ2-7; D may be TRBD1 (6 bases). The CDR3 extends over 13 amino acids. V was pared by 3 bases and J by 2 bases, with 8 bases between. Germline V lookup: CDR1 KGHSH, CDR2 LQKENI. CDR3 coding DNA: TGTGCCAGCTCACCCGGACAGACCTACGAGCAGTACTTC. Encoded protein: CASSPGQTYEQYF.

V gene TRBV11-2 combines with J gene TRBJ2-2; weak D call: TRBD2 (5 bases). The V gene lost 5 bases and the J gene lost 0 bases, with 10 bases spanning the gap. The CDR3 has 15 residues. CDR1 is SGHAT and CDR2 is FQNNGV in the germline V gene. CDR3 sequence reads: CASSRPGTNTGELFF. In DNA form, the CDR3 reads TGTGCCAGCAGCCGCCCGGGGACGAACACCGGGGAGCTGTTTTTT.

This clone was observed a handful of times. V and J are TRBV2 and TRBJ1-1, with 7 nucleotides matching TRBD1. The CDR3 has 14 residues. V lost 4 bases to trimming and J lost 3 bases; unmatched junction nucleotides: 5. Germline CDR1 reads SNHLY; CDR2 reads FYNNEI. DNA of the CDR3: TGTGCCAGCAGTGTAGAGGGGGCCGACACTGAAGCTTTCTTT. It specifies CASSVEGADTEAFF.

This clone was seen more than once but under ten times. The chain combines TRBV5-1 with TRBJ2-2; 10 nucleotides line up with TRBD2. After removal of 5 bases from V and 7 bases from J, the junction contained 17 bases not matched to a gene. Germline values: CDR1 SGHRS, CDR2 YFSETQ. CDR3 length: 18 residues. CDR3 nucleotide sequence: TGCGCCAGCAGGAAGGATATGTCTAGCGGGAGTCGGGGCGGGGAGCTGTTTTTT. The encoded protein is CASRKDMSSGSRGGELFF.

The CDR3 coding sequence is TGTGCCAGCAGTCCCGGGACTAGCGGGGTTAATGAGCAGTTCTTC. Translated: CASSPGTSGVNEQFF. The chain joins TRBV6-1 to TRBJ2-1; 13 nucleotides match TRBD2. The length of the CDR3 is 15 residues. Germline V CDR1 and CDR2: MNHNS, SASEGT. V was pared by 5 bases and J by 7 bases, with 5 bases of the junction left unmatched.

The rearrangement links TRBV4-2 to TRBJ2-7; TRBD1 matches at 7 bases. The CDR3 has 14 amino acids. The V gene end was trimmed by 1 base and the J gene end by 2 bases; junction bases not matched to a gene: 2. Per the germline V gene, CDR1 is LGHNA and CDR2 is YNFKEQ. As DNA, the CDR3 is TGTGCCAGCAGCCAAGGGGACAGCACCTACGAGCAGTACTTC. Its translation is CASSQGDSTYEQYF.

This chain connects TRBV2 to TRBJ1-4; tentative D call: TRBD1 (6 bases). CDR3 length: 14 amino acids. Trimming stripped 6 bases from V and 3 bases from J, with 11 bases between. CDR1 is SNHLY, CDR2 FYNNEI, per germline. The CDR3 loop reads CASRNRVPNEKLFF. The CDR3 DNA is TGTGCCAGCAGGAACAGGGTCCCTAATGAAAAACTGTTTTTT.

This clone showed up just once. The chain carries TRBV6-6 and TRBJ2-3; TRBD1 matches at 9 bases. The V gene's germline CDR1 is MNHNY and CDR2 SVGAGI (reference sequence). V shed 0 bases and J 4 bases; nucleotides not matched to a gene: 5. The CDR3 covers 16 residues. The CDR3 bases are TGTGCCAGCAGTTACTCGAGGGGACAGGGTTCAGATACGCAGTATTTT. Translation gives CASSYSRGQGSDTQYF.